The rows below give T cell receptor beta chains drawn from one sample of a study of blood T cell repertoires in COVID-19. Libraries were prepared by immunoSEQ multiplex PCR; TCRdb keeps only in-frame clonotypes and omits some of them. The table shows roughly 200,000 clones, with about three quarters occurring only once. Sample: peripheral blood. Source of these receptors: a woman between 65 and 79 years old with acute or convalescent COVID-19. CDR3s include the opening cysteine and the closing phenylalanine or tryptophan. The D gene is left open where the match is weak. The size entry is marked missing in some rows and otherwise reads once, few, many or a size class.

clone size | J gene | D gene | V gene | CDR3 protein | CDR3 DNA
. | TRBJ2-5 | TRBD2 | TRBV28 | CASSFIAGGPPRETQYF | TGTGCCAGCAGTTTTATAGCGGGAGGCCCTCCGCGGGAGACCCAGTACTTC
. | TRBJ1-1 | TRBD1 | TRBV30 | CAWNRDREAEAFF | TGTGCCTGGAATAGAGACAGGGAAGCTGAAGCTTTCTTT
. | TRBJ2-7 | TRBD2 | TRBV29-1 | CSGLAGSSYEQYF | TGCAGCGGGTTAGCGGGATCCTCCTACGAGCAGTACTTC
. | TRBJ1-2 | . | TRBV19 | CASSTPSSRGYTF | TGTGCCAGTAGTACTCCCAGTTCGCGGGGCTACACCTTC
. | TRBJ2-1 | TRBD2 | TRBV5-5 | CANSLAGGYNEQFF | TGTGCCAACAGCTTAGCGGGAGGGTATAATGAGCAGTTCTTC
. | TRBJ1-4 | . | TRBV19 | CASSSQGLGNEKLFF | TGTGCCAGTTCCAGTCAAGGACTCGGTAATGAAAAACTGTTTTTT
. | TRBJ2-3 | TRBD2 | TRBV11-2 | CASSWTSGRDTDTQYF | TGTGCCAGCAGCTGGACTAGCGGGAGAGACACAGATACGCAGTATTTT
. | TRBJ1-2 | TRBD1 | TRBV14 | CASSHDRVGGYTF | TGTGCCAGCAGCCACGACAGGGTAGGGGGCTACACCTTC
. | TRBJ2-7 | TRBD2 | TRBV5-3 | CARSLDGTSERHEQYF | TGTGCCAGAAGCTTGGATGGGACTAGCGAACGCCACGAGCAGTACTTC
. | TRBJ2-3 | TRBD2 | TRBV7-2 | CASSTRGADTQYF | TGTGCCAGCAGCACTCGGGGGGCAGATACGCAGTATTTT
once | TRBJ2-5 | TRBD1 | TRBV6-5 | CASRRGRQETQYF | TGTGCCAGCCGCAGGGGGCGGCAAGAGACCCAGTACTTC
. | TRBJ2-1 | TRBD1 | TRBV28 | CAISWTGTLNEQFF | TGTGCCATCTCTTGGACAGGGACCCTTAATGAGCAGTTCTTC
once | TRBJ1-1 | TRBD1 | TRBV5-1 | CASRPGQGAHEAFF | TGCGCCAGCAGACCAGGACAGGGGGCTCATGAAGCTTTCTTT
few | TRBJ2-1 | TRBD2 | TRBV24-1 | CATSDLAGAEQFF | TGTGCCACCAGTGACTTAGCGGGAGCTGAGCAGTTCTTC
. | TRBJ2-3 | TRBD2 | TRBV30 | CAWSRFLAGLSTDTQYF | TGTGCCTGGAGTAGGTTTCTAGCGGGGCTTAGCACAGATACGCAGTATTTT
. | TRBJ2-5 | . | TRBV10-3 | CATLLSFKETQYF | TGTGCCACACTCCTATCGTTCAAAGAGACCCAGTACTTC
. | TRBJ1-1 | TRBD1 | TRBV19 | CASSIGPGGLEAFF | TGTGCCAGTAGTATCGGTCCAGGGGGCCTTGAAGCTTTCTTT
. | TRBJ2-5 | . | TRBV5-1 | CASSLQGKETQYF | TGCGCCAGCAGCTTACAGGGAAAAGAGACCCAGTACTTC
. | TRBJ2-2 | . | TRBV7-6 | CASSLGTANTGELFF | TGTGCCAGCAGCTTAGGCACAGCGAACACCGGGGAGCTGTTTTTT
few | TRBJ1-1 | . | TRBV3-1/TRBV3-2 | CASSQGGGALNTEAFF | TGTGCCAGCAGCCAAGGCGGGGGGGCGTTGAACACTGAAGCTTTCTTT
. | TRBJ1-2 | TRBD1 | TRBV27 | CASSNMRPGQGLGNYGYTF | TGTGCCAGCAGTAACATGCGCCCGGGACAGGGTTTAGGAAACTATGGCTACACCTTC
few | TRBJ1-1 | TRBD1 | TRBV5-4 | CASSWDRENTEAFF | TGTGCCAGCAGCTGGGACAGGGAAAACACTGAAGCTTTCTTT
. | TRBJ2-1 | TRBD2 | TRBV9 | CASSVGSGSGDEQFF | TGTGCCAGCAGCGTAGGTAGCGGGAGTGGGGATGAGCAGTTCTTC
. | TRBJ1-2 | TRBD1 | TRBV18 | CASSPPRTGSSDYGYTF | TGTGCCAGCTCACCACCCCGGACAGGGAGCTCTGACTATGGCTACACCTTC
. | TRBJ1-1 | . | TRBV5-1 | CASSLATGSTEAFF | TGCGCCAGCAGCTTGGCTACAGGGAGCACTGAAGCTTTCTTT
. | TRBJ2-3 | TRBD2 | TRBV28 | CASSLGLAGVVDTQYF | TGTGCCAGCAGTTTAGGTCTAGCGGGAGTGGTGGATACGCAGTATTTT
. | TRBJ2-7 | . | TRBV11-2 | CASSPQAGYEQYF | TGTGCCAGCAGCCCCCAGGCGGGCTACGAGCAGTACTTC
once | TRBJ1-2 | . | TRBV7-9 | CASSLESQGYTF | TGTGCCAGCAGCTTAGAGAGTCAGGGGTACACCTTC
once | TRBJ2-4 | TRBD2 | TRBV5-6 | CASSLRLAGGPRAKNIQYF | TGTGCCAGCAGCTTGAGACTAGCGGGAGGGCCGAGGGCCAAAAACATTCAGTACTTC
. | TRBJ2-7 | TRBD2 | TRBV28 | CASSFHLADLSYEQYF | TGTGCCAGCAGTTTCCATCTAGCGGACCTCTCCTACGAGCAGTACTTC
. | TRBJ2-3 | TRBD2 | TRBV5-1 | CASSSSGTSGRGDTQYF | TGCGCCAGCAGCTCCTCCGGGACTAGCGGGAGAGGAGATACGCAGTATTTT
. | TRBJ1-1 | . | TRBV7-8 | CASSSRVEGNTEAFF | TGTGCCAGCAGCTCCCGAGTTGAGGGGAACACTGAAGCTTTCTTT
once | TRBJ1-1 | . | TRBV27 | CASRRGTWTEAFF | TGTGCCAGCAGGAGGGGGACCTGGACTGAAGCTTTCTTT
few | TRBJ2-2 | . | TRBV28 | CATSQGYTGELFF | TGTGCCACATCCCAGGGGTACACCGGGGAGCTGTTTTTT
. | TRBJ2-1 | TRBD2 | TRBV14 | CASSPRTSYNEQFF | TGTGCCAGCAGCCCTAGGACTAGCTACAATGAGCAGTTCTTC
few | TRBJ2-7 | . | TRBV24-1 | CATSGTSVVDYEQYF | TGTGCCACCAGTGGGACATCAGTGGTTGACTACGAGCAGTACTTC
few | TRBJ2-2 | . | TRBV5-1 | CASSLQDTGELFF | TGCGCCAGCAGCTTGCAGGATACCGGGGAGCTGTTTTTT
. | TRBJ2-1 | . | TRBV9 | CASSPYYNEQFF | TGTGCCAGCAGCCCCTACTACAATGAGCAGTTCTTC
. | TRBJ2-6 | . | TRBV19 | CASSMSDRSWVGANVLTF | TGTGCCAGTAGTATGTCTGACAGATCATGGGTTGGGGCCAACGTCCTGACTTTC
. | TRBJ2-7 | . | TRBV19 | CASRREGVNEQYF | TGTGCCAGTAGGAGGGAAGGAGTAAACGAGCAGTACTTC
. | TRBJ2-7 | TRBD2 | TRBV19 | CASSLRTSAGARAYEQYF | TGTGCCAGTAGTCTACGGACTAGTGCGGGAGCCCGAGCCTACGAGCAGTACTTC
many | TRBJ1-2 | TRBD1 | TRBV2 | CASRVTGALYGYTF | TGTGCCAGCAGAGTTACAGGGGCACTCTATGGCTACACCTTC
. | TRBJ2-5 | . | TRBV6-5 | CASFFSGSGETQYF | TGTGCCAGCTTTTTTAGTGGGAGTGGCGAGACCCAGTACTTC
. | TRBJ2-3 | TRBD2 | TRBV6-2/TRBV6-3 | CASSYSSGRAEWGTDTQYF | TGTGCCAGCAGTTACAGTAGCGGGAGGGCCGAGTGGGGAACAGATACGCAGTATTTT
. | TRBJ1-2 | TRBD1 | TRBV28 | CASSFVGQGAGGYTF | TGTGCCAGCAGTTTTGTTGGACAGGGGGCAGGTGGCTACACCTTC
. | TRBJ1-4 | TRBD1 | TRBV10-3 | CAIRSGTGDDNEKLFF | TGTGCCATCAGGTCCGGGACAGGGGATGATAATGAAAAACTGTTTTTT
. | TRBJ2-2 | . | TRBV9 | CASRGGAGETGELFF | TGTGCCAGCAGAGGAGGGGCGGGCGAGACCGGGGAGCTGTTTTTT
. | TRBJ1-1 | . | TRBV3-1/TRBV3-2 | CASSHMNTEAFF | TGTGCCAGCAGCCATATGAACACTGAAGCTTTCTTT
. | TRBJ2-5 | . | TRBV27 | CASSFWGRSETQYF | TGTGCCAGCAGTTTCTGGGGGCGCTCGGAGACCCAGTACTTC
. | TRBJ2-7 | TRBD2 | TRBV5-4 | CASSGGVGEQYF | TGTGCCAGCAGCGGGGGGGTGGGCGAGCAGTACTTC
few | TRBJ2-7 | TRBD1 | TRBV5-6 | CASSPRDRGPTYEQYF | TGTGCCAGCAGCCCCCGGGACAGGGGGCCAACTTACGAGCAGTACTTC
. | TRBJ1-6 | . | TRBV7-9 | CASSLSRDPYNSPLHF | TGTGCCAGCAGCTTAAGCCGGGATCCGTATAATTCACCCCTCCACTTT
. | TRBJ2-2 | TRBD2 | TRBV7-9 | CASSLGSELAGTGELFF | TGTGCCAGCAGCTTAGGGTCAGAACTAGCGGGGACCGGGGAGCTGTTTTTT